Sequencing of this T cell receptor (beta chain) was carried out in a study of T cell responses to AZD1222 COVID-19 vaccine. Whole-study findings and limits: At baseline, just a handful of AZD1222 recipients tested seropositive. Clonal diversity was possibly underestimated, and white British individuals and females predominated among donors.

Remarks on this clone: Its cognate antigen is unknown.

With V trimmed by 6 bases and J by 1 base, 4 bases remained unmatched. The CDR3 consists of 14 residues. The germline V gene encodes CDR1 ENHRY and CDR2 SYGVKD. The assay was immunoSEQ multiplex PCR, and TCRdb's table has in-frame clones only and misses some. The table has 150,000 to 160,000 clones, less than 90% seen once. The sample consisted of peripheral blood, taken after recovery from COVID-19. This chain joins TRBV10-3 and TRBJ1-1; 8 bases match TRBD1. This TCR derives from an adult who had recovered from COVID-19. The CDR3 nucleotides are TGTGCCATCAGGGACAGGGAATCGAACACTGAAGCTTTCTTT. This sequence encodes CAIRDRESNTEAFF.